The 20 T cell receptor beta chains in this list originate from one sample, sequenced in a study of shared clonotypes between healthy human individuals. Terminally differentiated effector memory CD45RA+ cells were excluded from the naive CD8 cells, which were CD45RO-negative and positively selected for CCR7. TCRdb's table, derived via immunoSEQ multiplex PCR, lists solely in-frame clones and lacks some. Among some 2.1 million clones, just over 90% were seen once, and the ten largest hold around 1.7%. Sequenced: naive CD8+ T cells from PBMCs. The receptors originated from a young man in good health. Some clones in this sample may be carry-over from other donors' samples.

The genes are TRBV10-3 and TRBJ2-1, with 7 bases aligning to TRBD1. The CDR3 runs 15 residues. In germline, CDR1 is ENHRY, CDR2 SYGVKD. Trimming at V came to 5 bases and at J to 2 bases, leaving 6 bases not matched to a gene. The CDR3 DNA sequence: TGTGCCATCAGTACCGGGACAGTTGCCTACAATGAGCAGTTCTTC. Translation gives CAISTGTVAYNEQFF.

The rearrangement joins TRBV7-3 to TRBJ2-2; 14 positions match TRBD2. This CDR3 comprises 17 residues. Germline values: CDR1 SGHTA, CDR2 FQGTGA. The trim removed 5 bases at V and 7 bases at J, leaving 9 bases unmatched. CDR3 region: CASSPTSGRAILGELFF. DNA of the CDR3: TGTGCCAGCAGCCCGACTAGCGGGAGGGCCATTCTCGGGGAGCTGTTTTTT.

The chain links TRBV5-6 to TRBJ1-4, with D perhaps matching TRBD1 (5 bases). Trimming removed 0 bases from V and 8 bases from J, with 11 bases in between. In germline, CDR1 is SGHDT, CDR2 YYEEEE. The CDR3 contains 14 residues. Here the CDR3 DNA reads TGTGCCAGCAGCTTGGCCGGGGGTTCGGAAAAACTGTTTTTT. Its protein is CASSLAGGSEKLFF.

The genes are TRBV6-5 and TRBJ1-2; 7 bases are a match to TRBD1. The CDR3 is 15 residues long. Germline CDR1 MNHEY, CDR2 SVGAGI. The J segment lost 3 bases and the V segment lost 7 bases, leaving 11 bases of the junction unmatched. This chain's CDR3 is CASTLRTGSHYGYTF. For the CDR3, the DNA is TGTGCCAGCACCTTACGGACAGGAAGTCACTATGGCTACACCTTC.

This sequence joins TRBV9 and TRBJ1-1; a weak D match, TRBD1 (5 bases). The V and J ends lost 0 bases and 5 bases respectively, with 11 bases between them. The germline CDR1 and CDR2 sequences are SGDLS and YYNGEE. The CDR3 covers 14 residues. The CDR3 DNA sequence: TGTGCCAGCAGCGTAGTAGAGGGGAGGACTGAAGCTTTCTTT. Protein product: CASSVVEGRTEAFF.

CDR3 sequence reads: CASNPTKTGAYEQYF. CDR3 DNA sequence: TGTGCCAGCAACCCTACCAAAACAGGGGCCTACGAGCAGTACTTC. The V gene is TRBV27, the J gene TRBJ2-7; 7 bases align to TRBD1. J lost 2 bases, V lost 7 bases, and 11 bases had no gene match. This CDR3 is 15 amino acids long. CDR1 and CDR2 from the germline V gene are MNHEY and SMNVEV (reference sequence).

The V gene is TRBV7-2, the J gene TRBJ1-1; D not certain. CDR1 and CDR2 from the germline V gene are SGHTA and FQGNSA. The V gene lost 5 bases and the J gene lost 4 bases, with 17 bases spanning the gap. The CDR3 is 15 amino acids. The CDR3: CASSPAVRFGTEAFF. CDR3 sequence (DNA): TGTGCCAGCAGCCCCGCCGTCAGGTTCGGCACTGAAGCTTTCTTT.

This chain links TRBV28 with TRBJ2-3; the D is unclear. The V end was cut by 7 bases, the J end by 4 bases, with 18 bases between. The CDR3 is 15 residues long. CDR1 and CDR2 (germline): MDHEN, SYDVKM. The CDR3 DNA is TGTGCCAGCACCTACACCCTGGCGAGCGCAGATACGCAGTATTTT. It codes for CASTYTLASADTQYF. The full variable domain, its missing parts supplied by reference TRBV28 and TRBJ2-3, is DVKVTQSSRYLVKRTGEKVFLECVQDMDHENMFWYRQDPGLGLRLIYFSYDVKMKEKGDIPEGYSVSREKKERFSLILESASTNQTSMYLCASTYTLASADTQYFGPGTRLTVL.

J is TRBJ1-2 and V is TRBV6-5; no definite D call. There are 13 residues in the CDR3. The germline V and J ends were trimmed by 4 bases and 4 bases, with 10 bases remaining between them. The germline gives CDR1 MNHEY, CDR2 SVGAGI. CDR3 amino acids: CASSSAGVYGYTF. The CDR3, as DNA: TGTGCCAGCAGTTCCGCAGGAGTCTATGGCTACACCTTC.

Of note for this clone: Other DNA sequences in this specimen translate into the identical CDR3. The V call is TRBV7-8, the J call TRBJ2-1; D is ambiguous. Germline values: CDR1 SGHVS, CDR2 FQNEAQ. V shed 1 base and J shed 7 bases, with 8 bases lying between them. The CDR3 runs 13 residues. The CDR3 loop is CASSLEGRNEQFF. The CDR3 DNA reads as TGTGCCAGCAGCTTAGAGGGCAGAAATGAGCAGTTCTTC.

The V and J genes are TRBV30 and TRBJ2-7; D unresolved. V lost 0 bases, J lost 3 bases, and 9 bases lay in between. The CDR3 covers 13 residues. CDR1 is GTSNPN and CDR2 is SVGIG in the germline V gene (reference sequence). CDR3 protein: CAWSVVSDYEQYF. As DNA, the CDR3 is TGTGCCTGGAGTGTGGTCAGCGACTACGAGCAGTACTTC.

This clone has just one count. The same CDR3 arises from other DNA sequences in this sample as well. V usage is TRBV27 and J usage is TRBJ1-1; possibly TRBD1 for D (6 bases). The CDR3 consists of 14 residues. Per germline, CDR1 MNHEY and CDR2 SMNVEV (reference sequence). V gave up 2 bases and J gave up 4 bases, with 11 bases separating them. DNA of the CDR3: TGTGCCAGCAGTTTACGGGGGGCAGGCACTGAAGCTTTCTTT. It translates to CASSLRGAGTEAFF.

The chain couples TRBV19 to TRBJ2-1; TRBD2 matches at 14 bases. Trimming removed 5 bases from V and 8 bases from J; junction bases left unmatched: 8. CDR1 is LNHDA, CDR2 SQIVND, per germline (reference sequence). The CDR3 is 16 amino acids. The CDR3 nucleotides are TGTGCCAGTAGTCAGGGACTAGCGGGAGTCCTGGATGAGCAGTTCTTC. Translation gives CASSQGLAGVLDEQFF.

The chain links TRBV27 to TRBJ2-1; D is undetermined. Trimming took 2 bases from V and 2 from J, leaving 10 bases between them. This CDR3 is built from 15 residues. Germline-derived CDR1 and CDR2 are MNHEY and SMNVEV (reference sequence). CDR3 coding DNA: TGTGCCAGCAGTTTAAGGGTAAACCCCTACAATGAGCAGTTCTTC. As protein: CASSLRVNPYNEQFF.

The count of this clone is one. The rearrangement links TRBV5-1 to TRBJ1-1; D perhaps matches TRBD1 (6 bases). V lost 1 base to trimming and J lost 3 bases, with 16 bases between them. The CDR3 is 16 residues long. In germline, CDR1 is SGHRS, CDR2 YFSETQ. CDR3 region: CASSLYQGILDTEAFF. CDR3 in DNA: TGCGCCAGCAGCTTGTATCAGGGGATCTTAGACACTGAAGCTTTCTTT.

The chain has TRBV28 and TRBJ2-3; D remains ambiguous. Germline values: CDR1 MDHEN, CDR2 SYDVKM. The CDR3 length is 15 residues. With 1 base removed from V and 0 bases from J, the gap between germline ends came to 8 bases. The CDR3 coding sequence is TGTGCCAGCAGTTTATTCCCCCAAAGCACAGATACGCAGTATTTT. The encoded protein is CASSLFPQSTDTQYF.

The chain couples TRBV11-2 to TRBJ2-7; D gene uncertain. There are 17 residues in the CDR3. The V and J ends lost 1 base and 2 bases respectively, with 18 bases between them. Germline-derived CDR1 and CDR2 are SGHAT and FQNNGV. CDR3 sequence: CASSLVSPAISPYEQYF. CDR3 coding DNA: TGTGCCAGCAGCTTAGTGAGTCCAGCCATCAGCCCCTACGAGCAGTACTTC.

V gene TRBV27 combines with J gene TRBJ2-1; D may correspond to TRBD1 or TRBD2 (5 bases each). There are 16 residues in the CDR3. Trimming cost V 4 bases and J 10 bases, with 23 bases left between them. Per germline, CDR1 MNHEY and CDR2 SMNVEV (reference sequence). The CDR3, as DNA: TGTGCCAGCAGTTCTCAAGGGGAACTAGTCCGGTGGGAGCAGTTCTTC. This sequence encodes CASSSQGELVRWEQFF.

The CDR3 is CASSKNHQNRGRFSGQYF. CDR3 coding DNA: TGTGCCAGCAGTAAGAATCACCAGAACAGGGGGCGGTTCTCGGGGCAGTACTTC. This chain links TRBV27 with TRBJ2-7; 9 bases match TRBD1. Germline trimming cut 5 bases from V and 9 bases from J; bases unmatched to any gene: 23. Germline CDR1 and CDR2: MNHEY and SMNVEV (reference sequence). The CDR3 contains 18 residues.

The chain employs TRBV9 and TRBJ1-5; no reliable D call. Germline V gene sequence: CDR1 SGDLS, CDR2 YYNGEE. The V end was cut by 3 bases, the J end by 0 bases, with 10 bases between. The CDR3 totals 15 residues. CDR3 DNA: TGTGCCAGCAGCGCTACAGACTATAGCAATCAGCCCCAGCATTTT. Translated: CASSATDYSNQPQHF.